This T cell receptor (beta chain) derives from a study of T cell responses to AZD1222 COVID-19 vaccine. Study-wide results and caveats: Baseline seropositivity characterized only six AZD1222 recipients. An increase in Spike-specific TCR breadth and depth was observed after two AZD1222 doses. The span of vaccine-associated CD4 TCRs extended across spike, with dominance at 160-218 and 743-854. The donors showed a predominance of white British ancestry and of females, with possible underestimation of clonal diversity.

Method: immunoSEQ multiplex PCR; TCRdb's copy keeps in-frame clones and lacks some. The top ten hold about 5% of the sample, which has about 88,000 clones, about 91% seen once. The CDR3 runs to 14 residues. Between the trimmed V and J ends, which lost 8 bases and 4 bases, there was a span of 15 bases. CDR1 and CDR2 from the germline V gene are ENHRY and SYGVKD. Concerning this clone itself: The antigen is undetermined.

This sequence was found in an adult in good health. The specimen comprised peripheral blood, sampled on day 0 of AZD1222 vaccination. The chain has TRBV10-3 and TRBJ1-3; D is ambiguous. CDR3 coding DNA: TGTGCCATCTACCGGGGAACACCCGGAAACACCATATATTTT. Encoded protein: CAIYRGTPGNTIYF.